This T cell receptor (beta chain) was identified during a study of T cell repertoires in cytomegalovirus infection. For the study at large: Carrying CMV and the relevant HLA type showed in public TCR beta signatures. The study's findings and limits: The cumulative frequency of public TCR beta families distinguished individuals who carried CMV together with the relevant HLA. There were HLA-C-restricted CMV-specific TCR beta clonotypes dominating the ex vivo response.

Using its own MiXCR run on the reads, TCRdb lists one record per CDR3 protein. This table holds some 600,000 distinct CDR3 sequences, approximately 24% found once. With respect to this clonotype: Its target is unknown.

The receptor comes from a human donor in good health (CMV status not recorded). Some clones in this sample may be carry-over from other donors' samples. Sequencing was carried out using CD8+ T cells from PBMCs.

The DNA for the CDR3 is TGTGCCAGCAGCCCAGGGGCGGAGAACACCGGGGAGCTGTTTTTT. This translates into CASSPGAENTGELFF. The chain is built from TRBV28 and TRBJ2-2; D perhaps matches TRBD1 (6 bases). Trimming removed 6 bases at V and 1 base at J, with 12 bases between. The germline V gene has CDR1 MDHEN and CDR2 SYDVKM. The CDR3 covers 15 residues. The whole variable domain, remainder taken from reference TRBV28 and TRBJ2-2, is DVKVTQSSRYLVKRTGEKVFLECVQDMDHENMFWYRQDPGLGLRLIYFSYDVKMKEKGDIPEGYSVSREKKERFSLILESASTNQTSMYLCASSPGAENTGELFFGEGSRLTVL.